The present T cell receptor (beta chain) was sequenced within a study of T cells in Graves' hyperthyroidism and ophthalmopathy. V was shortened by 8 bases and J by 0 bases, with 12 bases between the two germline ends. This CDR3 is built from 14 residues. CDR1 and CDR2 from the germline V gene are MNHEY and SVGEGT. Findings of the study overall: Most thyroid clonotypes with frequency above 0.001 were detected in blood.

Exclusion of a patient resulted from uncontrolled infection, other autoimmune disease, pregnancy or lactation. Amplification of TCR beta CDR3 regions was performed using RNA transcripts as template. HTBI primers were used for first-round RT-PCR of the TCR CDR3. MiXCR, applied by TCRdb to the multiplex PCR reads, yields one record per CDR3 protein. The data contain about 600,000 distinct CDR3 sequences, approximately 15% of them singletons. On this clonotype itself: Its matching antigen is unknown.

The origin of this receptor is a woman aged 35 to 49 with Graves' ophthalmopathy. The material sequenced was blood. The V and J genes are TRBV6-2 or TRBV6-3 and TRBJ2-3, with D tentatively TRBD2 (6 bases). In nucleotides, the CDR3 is TGTGCCAGCCTCGCGGGGCTTAGCACAGATACGCAGTATTTT. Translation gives CASLAGLSTDTQYF.